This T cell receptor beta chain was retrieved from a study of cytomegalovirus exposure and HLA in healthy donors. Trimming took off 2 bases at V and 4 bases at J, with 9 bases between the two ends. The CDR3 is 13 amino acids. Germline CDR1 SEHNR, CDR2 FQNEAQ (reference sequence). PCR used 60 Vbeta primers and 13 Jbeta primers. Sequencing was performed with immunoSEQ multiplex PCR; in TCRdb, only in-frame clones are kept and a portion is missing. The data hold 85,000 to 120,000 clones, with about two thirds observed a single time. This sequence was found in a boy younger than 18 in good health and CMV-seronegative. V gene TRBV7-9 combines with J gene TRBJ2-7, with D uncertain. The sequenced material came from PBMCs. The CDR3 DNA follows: TGTGCCAGCAGCTTATCATACGGGTACGAGCAGTACTTC. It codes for CASSLSYGYEQYF.